These T cell receptor beta chains were read from a single sample in a study of cytomegalovirus exposure and HLA in healthy donors. Measured with immunoSEQ multiplex PCR; TCRdb has only the in-frame clones, and not every one. The data contain 130,000 to 150,000 clones, about 85% of them singletons. The sample was PBMCs. The origin of the receptors is a female donor in good health and CMV-seronegative. CDR3s include the opening cysteine and the closing phenylalanine or tryptophan. A D gene is named only where the DNA matches it firmly. Clone size is stated in some rows and not others, as once, few, many or a class when expanded.

cdr3_nt | cdr3_aa | j_call | clone_size | d_call | v_call
TGTGCCATCACAGGGGGACAGGGTTTGTCCTACGAGCAGTACTTC | CAITGGQGLSYEQYF | TRBJ2-7 | - | TRBD1 | TRBV10-3
TGTGCCAGCAGTTACTCCTGGACAGGGGGCAGTGGCTACACCTTC | CASSYSWTGGSGYTF | TRBJ1-2 | - | TRBD1 | TRBV6-5
TGTGCCAGCAGTCATGGCGGTTACTCTGGGGCCAACGTCCTGACTTTC | CASSHGGYSGANVLTF | TRBJ2-6 | - | - | TRBV28
TGTGCCAGCAGCCCCCGGGGACAGATATACGAGCAGTACTTC | CASSPRGQIYEQYF | TRBJ2-7 | - | TRBD1 | TRBV9
TGCAGCGTGGCAGATGGTTTGGAGACCCAGTACTTC | CSVADGLETQYF | TRBJ2-5 | - | - | TRBV29-1
TGCGCCAGCAGCTTTCACGCACAGGGGTCGAATTCACCCCTCCACTTT | CASSFHAQGSNSPLHF | TRBJ1-6 | - | TRBD1 | TRBV5-1
TGTGCCAGCAGTAGCGGGGGGCAATACAATGAGCAGTTCTTC | CASSSGGQYNEQFF | TRBJ2-1 | few | TRBD2 | TRBV9
TGTGCCAGTAGTATTGGTGGGGGGGCCGAGTACGAGCAGTACTTC | CASSIGGGAEYEQYF | TRBJ2-7 | - | - | TRBV19
TGTGCCAGCAGCACCTCCCCGGGACAGGGGATTTTCGGCTACACCTTC | CASSTSPGQGIFGYTF | TRBJ1-2 | - | TRBD1 | TRBV5-4
TGTGCCACCCAAGCAGGGACAGGGGGCTGCGAGCAGTACTTC | CATQAGTGGCEQYF | TRBJ2-7 | - | TRBD1 | TRBV6-6
TGCGCCAGCAGTAGACAGGGTCCAAATGAAAAACTGTTTTTT | CASSRQGPNEKLFF | TRBJ1-4 | few | TRBD1 | TRBV5-1
TGTGCCAGCAGTTTATCTTACCTGGACACCGACTATGGCTACACCTTC | CASSLSYLDTDYGYTF | TRBJ1-2 | - | - | TRBV28
TGTGCCAGCAGCTTAAGGACTATTAGGAATGAGCAGTTCTTC | CASSLRTIRNEQFF | TRBJ2-1 | - | - | TRBV11-3
TGCGCCAGCAGCTTGGGGACAGGGCTGGACGAGCAGTACTTC | CASSLGTGLDEQYF | TRBJ2-7 | - | TRBD1 | TRBV5-1
TGTGCCACCGGACAGGGAACGAACACTGAAGCTTTCTTT | CATGQGTNTEAFF | TRBJ1-1 | - | TRBD1 | TRBV28
TGTGCCAGCAGGGACCTAGCGGGCAAGCAGTTCTTC | CASRDLAGKQFF | TRBJ2-1 | - | TRBD2 | TRBV6-8
TGTGCCAGCAGTCCTTTCCCCGGGGAGCTGTTTTTT | CASSPFPGELFF | TRBJ2-2 | few | - | TRBV6-6
TGTGCCAGCAGTTTAATAGGGGTGGGCTATGGCTACACCTTC | CASSLIGVGYGYTF | TRBJ1-2 | - | - | TRBV27
TGCGCCAGCAGCCAGGACTTCGAACAGCCCCAGCATTTT | CASSQDFEQPQHF | TRBJ1-5 | few | - | TRBV4-3
TGTGCCAGCAGGGAACAGGGTCAACTCACTGAAGCTTTCTTT | CASREQGQLTEAFF | TRBJ1-1 | - | - | TRBV28
TGTGCCAGCAGCTTATCGGGCAGGGGCCGGGTGAACACTGAAGCTTTCTTT | CASSLSGRGRVNTEAFF | TRBJ1-1 | - | - | TRBV7-2
TGTGCCAGCAGGCCTGCCAGGCGGGGGGGCCGGGAGACCCAGTACTTC | CASRPARRGGRETQYF | TRBJ2-5 | - | TRBD2 | TRBV4-2
TGTGCCAGCAGCACACAGGGCCCACAATATGGCTACACCTTC | CASSTQGPQYGYTF | TRBJ1-2 | - | - | TRBV28
TGTGCCAGCAGCCCTCACGGTTACCAAGAGACCCAGTACTTC | CASSPHGYQETQYF | TRBJ2-5 | - | - | TRBV5-8
TGCGCCAGCAGCTTGGCAGGGGGCAGAGACACCGGGGAGCTGTTTTTT | CASSLAGGRDTGELFF | TRBJ2-2 | once | TRBD1 | TRBV5-1
TGTGCCAGCTCACCAGGGACAAGTGGATCCGGGGAGCTGTTTTTT | CASSPGTSGSGELFF | TRBJ2-2 | - | - | TRBV18
TGCGCCAGCAGCTTGACTTCTAGCGGGGGGGCGGGCAATGAGCAGTTCTTC | CASSLTSSGGAGNEQFF | TRBJ2-1 | - | TRBD2 | TRBV5-1
TGCGCCAGCAGCACGGGACAGGGGGTCGGAAACTATGGCCACACCTTC | CASSTGQGVGNYGHTF | TRBJ1-2 | - | TRBD1 | TRBV5-1
TGTGCCAGCAGTACAGGATCCGGCTACACCTTC | CASSTGSGYTF | TRBJ1-2 | few | - | TRBV6-5
TGCGCCAGCAGCCATGCCGGGACACCCTTACGCTACGAGCAGTACTTC | CASSHAGTPLRYEQYF | TRBJ2-7 | - | - | TRBV4-1
TGCAGCGTTGTCACAGGGTCCAACACCATATATTTT | CSVVTGSNTIYF | TRBJ1-3 | - | - | TRBV29-1
TGTGCCAGCACCAAGCTATCCTACGAGCAGTACTTC | CASTKLSYEQYF | TRBJ2-7 | - | - | TRBV28
TGTGCCAGCTCCTCCCTCGGAGTCAACTATGGCTACACCTTC | CASSSLGVNYGYTF | TRBJ1-2 | - | - | TRBV28
TGTGCCAGCAGCCCCCACAGGGGTTCGGTAGTTTCGGATGAGCAGTTCTTC | CASSPHRGSVVSDEQFF | TRBJ2-1 | - | TRBD1 | TRBV7-9
TGTGCCAGCAGCTTAGGGAGCAACACTGAAGCTTTCTTT | CASSLGSNTEAFF | TRBJ1-1 | - | - | TRBV7-9
TGCGCCAGCAGCTTTAGCAGGGTTGGCGGGGAGCTGTTTTTT | CASSFSRVGGELFF | TRBJ2-2 | - | - | TRBV5-1
TGTGCCAGCTCACCACTCGGGACAGGGGGCGTTGGGGCCAACGTCCTGACTTTC | CASSPLGTGGVGANVLTF | TRBJ2-6 | once | TRBD1 | TRBV18